The 28 T cell receptor beta chains below were found in one sample sequenced in a study of Ad26.COV2.S vaccination and SARS-CoV-2 variants. Noted treatment: some 19 received Ad26.COV2.S at low or high dose, single or two shots; a few received placebo; per-sample allocation not given. Sampling was performed 63 days after the first vaccine or placebo injection. Profiled with immunoSEQ multiplex PCR; TCRdb holds only in-frame clones, not every one. Seen here are almost 400,000 clones, about nine tenths observed once, and the top ten hold under 2%. The sequencing here drew on peripheral blood, taken in a trial of Ad26.COV2.S vaccine versus placebo. The receptors stem from a person between 18 and 65 years old who received the Ad26.COV2.S COVID-19 vaccine or a placebo.

The chain is built from TRBV9 and TRBJ2-7, with D perhaps given as TRBD1 or TRBD2 (5 bases each). Germline assignment: CDR1 SGDLS and CDR2 YYNGEE. The CDR3 has 15 residues. Trimming stripped 2 bases from V and 6 bases from J, with 18 bases between. This chain's CDR3 is CASSVSGTPSSEQYF. The CDR3 DNA follows: TGTGCCAGCAGCGTTTCCGGGACCCCGAGTTCCGAGCAGTACTTC. The full variable domain, with the rest looked up from reference TRBV9 and TRBJ2-7, is DSGVTQTPKHLITATGQRVTLRCSPRSGDLSVYWYQQSLDQGLQFLIQYYNGEERAKGNILERFSAQQFPDLHSELNLSSLELGDSALYFCASSVSGTPSSEQYFGPGTRLTVT.

This chain connects TRBV28 to TRBJ1-5, with D hard to call. Germline lookup yields CDR1 MDHEN and CDR2 SYDVKM. The CDR3 is 15 amino acids. V was shortened by 2 bases and J by 9 bases, with 17 bases between the two germline ends. The CDR3, as DNA: TGTGCCAGCAGTTTAGAAATCGGCCCCTCCCGGCCCCAGCATTTT. Protein product: CASSLEIGPSRPQHF.

The sample holds one count of this clone. The V gene is TRBV7-9, the J gene TRBJ2-1, with TRBD2 identical over 7 bases. Looked up from germline, CDR1 is SEHNR and CDR2 is FQNEAQ (reference sequence). The J segment lost 4 bases and the V segment lost 7 bases, leaving 7 bases of the junction unmatched. The CDR3 loop spans 14 amino acids. As DNA, the CDR3 is TGTGCCAGCACCCGAGCGGGAAATTACAATGAGCAGTTCTTC. It translates to CASTRAGNYNEQFF.

This clone occurred once. This chain connects TRBV5-6 to TRBJ2-1; 7 bases line up with TRBD2. Germline V gene sequence: CDR1 SGHDT, CDR2 YYEEEE. Trimming cost V 1 base and J 3 bases; bases outside gene matches: 4. CDR3 size: 15 residues. CDR3 bases: TGTGCCAGCAGCTTGTTGGCTAGCGGCTACAATGAGCAGTTCTTC. It is translated as CASSLLASGYNEQFF.

This sequence joins TRBV6-6 and TRBJ1-1, with D hard to call. Trimming stripped 6 bases from V and 6 bases from J, with 14 bases between. This CDR3 spans 13 amino acids. CDR1 and CDR2 from the germline V gene are MNHNY and SVGAGI (reference sequence). This CDR3 is CASRARARPEAFF. The CDR3 DNA reads as TGTGCCAGCAGGGCTAGGGCTAGGCCTGAAGCTTTCTTT.

V usage is TRBV11-2 and J usage is TRBJ2-7, with D maybe TRBD2 (6 bases). V was shortened by 5 bases and J by 0 bases, with 11 bases between the two germline ends. The CDR3 contains 14 residues. Germline V gene sequence: CDR1 SGHAT, CDR2 FQNNGV. The CDR3 spells CASSRTGLSYEQYF. CDR3 nucleotide sequence: TGTGCCAGCAGCCGAACGGGACTCTCCTACGAGCAGTACTTC.

The V call is TRBV7-3, the J call TRBJ1-1; D is possibly TRBD1 (6 bases). CDR1 is SGHTA, CDR2 FQGTGA, per germline. The length of the CDR3 is 13 residues. Between the trimmed V and J ends, which lost 5 bases and 4 bases, there was a span of 11 bases. CDR3 coding DNA: TGTGCCAGCAGCAAGGGGGGGACCACTGAAGCTTTCTTT. Encoded protein: CASSKGGTTEAFF.

The chain uses TRBV19 and TRBJ1-5, with TRBD1 as a possible D gene (5 bases). Trimming stripped 5 bases from V and 4 bases from J, with 15 bases between. The CDR3 is 15 amino acids. Germline loops: CDR1 LNHDA, CDR2 SQIVND (reference sequence). The CDR3 reads CASSLNRDANQPQHF. The CDR3 coding sequence is TGTGCCAGTAGTCTCAACCGGGACGCAAATCAGCCCCAGCATTTT.

The J gene is TRBJ2-7, the V gene TRBV11-3, with 7 bases identical to TRBD1. V shed 1 base and J 4 bases; nucleotides not matched to a gene: 10. The CDR3 runs 16 residues. Germline V gene lookup returns CDR1 SGHNT and CDR2 YENEEA. DNA of the CDR3: TGTGCCAGCAGCTTAGGGGTCAGGGGGTGGGAGTACGAGCAGTACTTC. Translating it yields CASSLGVRGWEYEQYF.

The chain employs TRBV11-2 and TRBJ2-3; TRBD1 or TRBD2 may be the D gene (5 bases each). The CDR3 length is 16 residues. V lost 5 bases to trimming and J lost 0 bases, with 15 bases between them. CDR1 and CDR2 from the germline V gene are SGHAT and FQNNGV. CDR3 coding DNA: TGTGCCAGCAGCAACCCTTCCCGGGGCAGCACAGATACGCAGTATTTT. Protein: CASSNPSRGSTDTQYF.

V usage is TRBV7-2 and J usage is TRBJ1-2; D unclear. This CDR3 has 12 amino acids. The V end was cut by 2 bases, the J end by 7 bases, with 8 bases between. CDR1 is SGHTA, CDR2 FQGNSA, per germline. Here the CDR3 DNA reads TGTGCCAGCAGCTTATTCTCTCGTGGCTACACCTTC. Protein: CASSLFSRGYTF.

This clone was recorded a few times. CDR3 in DNA: TGTGCCAGCAGTTACCCTACTAGCGGGACCCCCTACGAGCAGTACTTC. Residues: CASSYPTSGTPYEQYF. The V call is TRBV6-2 or TRBV6-3, the J call TRBJ2-7; TRBD2 aligns across 10 bases. Germline V gene data show CDR1 as MNHEY and CDR2 as SVGEGT. V shed 2 bases and J 2 bases; nucleotides not matched to a gene: 6. The CDR3 covers 16 residues.

This chain joins TRBV4-3 and TRBJ2-5; TRBD2 matches 7 bases. This CDR3 spans 15 amino acids. Germline assignment: CDR1 LGHNA and CDR2 YSLEER. J lost 4 bases, V lost 2 bases, and 7 bases had no gene match. The CDR3 loop is CASSQQRGSTETQYF. The CDR3 DNA reads as TGCGCCAGCAGCCAACAACGCGGGAGCACAGAGACCCAGTACTTC.

The V and J genes are TRBV25-1 and TRBJ2-3; TRBD2 agrees at 7 bases. Germline V gene data show CDR1 as MGHDK and CDR2 as SYGVNS. After removal of 4 bases from V and 4 bases from J, the junction contained 11 bases not matched to a gene. The CDR3 contains 16 residues. The CDR3 nucleotides read TGTGCCAGCAGTGCCAAGCTAGCGGTTTGGGCAGATACGCAGTATTTT. Translated: CASSAKLAVWADTQYF. Looking up the rest from reference TRBV25-1 and TRBJ2-3 gives the full variable domain: EADIYQTPRYLVIGTGKKITLECSQTMGHDKMYWYQQDPGMELHLIHYSYGVNSTEKGDLSSESTVSRIRTEHFPLTLESARPSHTSQYLCASSAKLAVWADTQYFGPGTRLTVL.

The gene calls are TRBV5-1 and TRBJ2-1, with 13 bases identical to TRBD2. The CDR3 extends over 15 amino acids. V lost 5 bases and J lost 8; bases outside the gene matches: 7. Germline V gene data show CDR1 as SGHRS and CDR2 as YFSETQ. The CDR3 region is CASRSGLAGAHEQFF. The DNA for the CDR3 is TGCGCCAGCAGATCAGGACTAGCGGGAGCTCATGAGCAGTTCTTC.

The chain uses TRBV28 and TRBJ2-7; no clear D gene. Looked up from germline, CDR1 is MDHEN and CDR2 is SYDVKM. V gave up 4 bases and J gave up 3 bases, with 4 bases separating them. CDR3 length: 11 residues. CDR3 coding DNA: TGTGCCAGCAGTTCATACTACGAGCAGTACTTC. Translation: CASSSYYEQYF.

The rearrangement joins TRBV5-1 to TRBJ1-2, with 8 bases aligning to TRBD1. J lost 7 bases, V lost 0 bases, and 11 bases had no gene match. Germline V lookup: CDR1 SGHRS, CDR2 YFSETQ. CDR3 size: 16 residues. CDR3 in DNA: TGCGCCAGCAGCTTGGACGGGACAGGTCCTGTGGCTGGCTACACCTTC. Its protein is CASSLDGTGPVAGYTF.

The chain recombines TRBV7-9 with TRBJ2-7, with D unclear. CDR1 is SEHNR, CDR2 FQNEAQ, per germline (reference sequence). This CDR3 comprises 13 residues. Trimming cost V 1 base and J 5 bases, with 9 bases left between them. CDR3 DNA sequence: TGTGCCAGCAGCTTAGAAAGGGAAGACGAGCAGTACTTC. This sequence encodes CASSLEREDEQYF.

The chain recombines TRBV28 with TRBJ2-5; 8 positions match TRBD2. V trimming: 2 bases; J trimming: 4 bases; junction bases outside the gene matches: 3. CDR3 length: 14 amino acids. Germline-derived CDR1 and CDR2 are MDHEN and SYDVKM. In DNA, the CDR3 is TGTGCCAGCAGTTTACGGCTAGCGGGAGAGACCCAGTACTTC. It is translated as CASSLRLAGETQYF.

This clone was seen only a few times. The chain has TRBV19 and TRBJ2-3; D gene uncertain. CDR1 LNHDA and CDR2 SQIVND come from the germline V gene (reference sequence). Trimming removed 9 bases at V and 1 base at J, with 17 bases between. There are 15 residues in the CDR3. CDR3 residues: CASRRNNWGTDTQYF. The CDR3 nucleotides are TGTGCCAGCCGGCGGAACAATTGGGGCACAGATACGCAGTATTTT.

The chain carries TRBV6-2 or TRBV6-3 and TRBJ2-4; the D is unclear. The CDR3 sequence is 13 residues long. CDR1 is MNHEY and CDR2 is SVGEGT in the germline V gene. V was shortened by 2 bases and J by 7 bases, with 9 bases between the two germline ends. The CDR3 DNA reads as TGTGCCAGCAGTTACACGGTGGAGAACATTCAGTACTTC. Protein product: CASSYTVENIQYF.

The V and J genes are TRBV30 and TRBJ1-6; D unclear. There are 13 residues in the CDR3. The germline V gene encodes CDR1 GTSNPN and CDR2 SVGIG (reference sequence). The V end lost 2 bases, the J end lost 9 bases, and 11 bases lay between the germline ends. Here the CDR3 reads CAWSPEGGSPLHF. The CDR3 nucleotides are TGTGCCTGGAGTCCCGAGGGTGGTTCACCCCTCCACTTT.

This clone was recorded once. The genes are TRBV11-2 and TRBJ2-7; D ambiguous. From germline, CDR1 is SGHAT and CDR2 FQNNGV. The CDR3 runs to 14 residues. V was shortened by 5 bases and J by 2 bases, with 13 bases between the two germline ends. This CDR3 reads CASSRVWGTYEQYF. For the CDR3, the DNA is TGTGCCAGCAGCAGGGTTTGGGGTACCTACGAGCAGTACTTC.

CDR3 protein: CASSPDDNYGYTF. The CDR3 bases are TGTGCCAGCTCGCCGGACGATAACTATGGCTACACCTTC. The chain couples TRBV18 to TRBJ1-2; no reliable D call. V lost 6 bases to trimming and J lost 1 base, with 9 bases between them. Germline values: CDR1 KGHSH, CDR2 LQKENI. This CDR3 is built from 13 residues.

This chain connects TRBV30 to TRBJ2-2, with D possibly matching TRBD2 (6 bases). The V end lost 4 bases, the J end lost 5 bases, and 17 bases lay between the germline ends. CDR3 length: 15 residues. Germline assignment: CDR1 GTSNPN and CDR2 SVGIG (reference sequence). The CDR3 protein is CAWKIWRDGTGELFF. Written as DNA, the CDR3 is TGTGCCTGGAAAATCTGGCGGGACGGGACCGGGGAGCTGTTTTTT.

On this clone: This is likely an artifact of a read error, given a far larger clone one base away. The sample holds other DNA sequences that translate to the same CDR3. This chain uses TRBV7-2 with TRBJ2-3; D is unclear. Germline V gives CDR1 SGHTA, CDR2 FQGNSA. V lost 3 bases and J lost 0, with 4 bases in between. CDR3 size: 13 residues. Here the CDR3 reads CASSFGSTDTQYF. Here the CDR3 DNA reads TGTGCCAGCAGCTTCGGGAGCACAGATACGCAGTATTTT. The full variable domain, its missing parts supplied by reference TRBV7-2 and TRBJ2-3, is GAGVSQSPSNKVTEKGKDVELRCDPISGHTALYWYRQSLGQGLEFLIYFQGNSAPDKSGLPSDRFSAERTGGSVSTLTIQRTQQEDSAVYLCASSFGSTDTQYFGPGTRLTVL.

J is TRBJ2-7 and V is TRBV28, with D perhaps matching TRBD1 (5 bases). From germline, CDR1 is MDHEN and CDR2 SYDVKM. V was clipped by 9 bases and J by 4 bases, with 13 bases between them. The CDR3 runs 12 residues. The CDR3 sequence is CASKGALYEQYF. CDR3 DNA sequence: TGTGCCAGTAAAGGGGCCCTTTACGAGCAGTACTTC.

On this clone itself: Different DNA sequences within this sample yield the same CDR3. The chain couples TRBV5-1 to TRBJ2-5; 9 positions match TRBD1. The CDR3 is 14 residues long. V trimming: 4 bases; J trimming: 1 base; junction bases outside the gene matches: 2. Per the germline V gene, CDR1 is SGHRS and CDR2 is YFSETQ. The CDR3 sequence is CASSMGQGQETQYF. The CDR3 region has the DNA TGCGCCAGCAGCATGGGACAGGGCCAAGAGACCCAGTACTTC.